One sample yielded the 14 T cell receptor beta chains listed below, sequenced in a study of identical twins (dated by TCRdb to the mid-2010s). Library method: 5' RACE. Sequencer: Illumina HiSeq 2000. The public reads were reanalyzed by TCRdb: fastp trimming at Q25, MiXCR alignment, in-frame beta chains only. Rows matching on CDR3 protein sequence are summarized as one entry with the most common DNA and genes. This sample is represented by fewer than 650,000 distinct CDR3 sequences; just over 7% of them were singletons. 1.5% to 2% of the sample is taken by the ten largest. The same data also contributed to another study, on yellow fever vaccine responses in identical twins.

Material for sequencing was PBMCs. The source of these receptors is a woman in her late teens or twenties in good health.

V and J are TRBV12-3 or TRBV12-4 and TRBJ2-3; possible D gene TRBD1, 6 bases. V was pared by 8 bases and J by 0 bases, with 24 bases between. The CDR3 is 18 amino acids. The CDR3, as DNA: TGTGCCAGCTGCTGTATGGGGGCAGGGCCTCCCAGCACAGATACGCAGTATTTT. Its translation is CASCCMGAGPPSTDTQYF.

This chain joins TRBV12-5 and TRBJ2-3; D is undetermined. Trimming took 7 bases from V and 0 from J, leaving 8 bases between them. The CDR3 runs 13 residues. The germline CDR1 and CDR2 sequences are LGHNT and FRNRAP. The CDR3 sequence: CASAGRSTDTQYF. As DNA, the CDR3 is TGTGCTAGTGCTGGACGGAGCACAGATACGCAGTATTTT.

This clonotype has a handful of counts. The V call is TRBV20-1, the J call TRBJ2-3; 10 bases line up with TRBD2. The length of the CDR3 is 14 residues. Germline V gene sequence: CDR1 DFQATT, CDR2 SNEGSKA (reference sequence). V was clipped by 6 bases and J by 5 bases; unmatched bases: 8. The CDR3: CSAASGRGRDTQYF. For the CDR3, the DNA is TGCAGTGCCGCTAGCGGGAGAGGTAGAGATACGCAGTATTTT.

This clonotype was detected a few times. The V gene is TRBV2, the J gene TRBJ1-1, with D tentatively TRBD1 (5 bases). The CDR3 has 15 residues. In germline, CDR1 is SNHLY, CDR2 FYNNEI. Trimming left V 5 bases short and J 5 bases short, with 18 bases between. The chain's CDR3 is CASSPPGDRGTEAFF. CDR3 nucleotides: TGTGCCAGCAGTCCTCCGGGGGATCGGGGGACTGAAGCTTTCTTT.

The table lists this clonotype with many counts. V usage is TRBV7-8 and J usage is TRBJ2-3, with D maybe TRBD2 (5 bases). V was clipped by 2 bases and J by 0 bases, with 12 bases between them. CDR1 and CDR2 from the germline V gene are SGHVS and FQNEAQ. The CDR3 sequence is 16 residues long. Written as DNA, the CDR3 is TGTGCCAGCAGCTTAAGAAAGGACTTAAGCACAGATACGCAGTATTTT. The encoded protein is CASSLRKDLSTDTQYF.

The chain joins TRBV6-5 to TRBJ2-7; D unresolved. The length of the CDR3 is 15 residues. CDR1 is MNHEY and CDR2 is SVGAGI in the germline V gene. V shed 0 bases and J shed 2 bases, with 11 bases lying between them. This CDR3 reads CASSYSNLGTYEQYF. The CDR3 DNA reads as TGTGCCAGCAGTTACTCGAATCTGGGGACCTACGAGCAGTACTTC.

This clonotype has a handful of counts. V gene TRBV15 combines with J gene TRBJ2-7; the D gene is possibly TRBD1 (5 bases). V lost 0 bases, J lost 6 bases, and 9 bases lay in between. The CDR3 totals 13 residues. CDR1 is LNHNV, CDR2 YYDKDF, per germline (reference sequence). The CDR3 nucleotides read TGTGCCACCAGCAGAGATACAGGTAGCGAGCAGTACGTC. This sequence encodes CATSRDTGSEQYV.

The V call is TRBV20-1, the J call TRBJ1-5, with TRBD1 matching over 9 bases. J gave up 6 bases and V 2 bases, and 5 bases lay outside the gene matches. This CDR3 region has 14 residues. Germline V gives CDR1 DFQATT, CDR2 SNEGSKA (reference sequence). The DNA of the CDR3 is TGCAGTGCTAGAAGGACAGGGGATGTTCAGCCCCAGCATTTT. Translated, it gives CSARRTGDVQPQHF.

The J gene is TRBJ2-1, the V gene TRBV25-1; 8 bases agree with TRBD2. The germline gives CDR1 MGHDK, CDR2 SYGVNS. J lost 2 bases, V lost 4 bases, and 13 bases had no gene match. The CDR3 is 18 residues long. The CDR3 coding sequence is TGTGCCAGCAGTGGGCCCTCCCGAGCCGGGAGGGCCTACAATGAGCAGTTCTTC. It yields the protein CASSGPSRAGRAYNEQFF.

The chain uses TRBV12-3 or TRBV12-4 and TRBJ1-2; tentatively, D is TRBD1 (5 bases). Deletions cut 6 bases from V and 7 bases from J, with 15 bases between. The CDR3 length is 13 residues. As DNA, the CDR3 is TGTGCCAGCAGCACGGGACCGGCCGGTGGCTACACCTTC. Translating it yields CASSTGPAGGYTF.

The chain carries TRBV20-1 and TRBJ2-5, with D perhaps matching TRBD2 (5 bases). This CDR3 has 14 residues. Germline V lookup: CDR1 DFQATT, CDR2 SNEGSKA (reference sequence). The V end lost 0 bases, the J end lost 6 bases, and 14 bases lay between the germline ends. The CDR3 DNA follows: TGCAGTGCTAGAGAGGGAGTGGATTCGAAGACCCAGTACTTC. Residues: CSAREGVDSKTQYF.

CDR3 in DNA: TGTGCCAGCAGTGACCGGGACAGGGGGCTGAATGAGCAGTTCTTC. Amino acids: CASSDRDRGLNEQFF. V is TRBV6-1 and J is TRBJ2-1; 12 nucleotides line up with TRBD1. Germline values: CDR1 MNHNS, CDR2 SASEGT. After removal of 3 bases from V and 7 bases from J, the junction contained 4 bases not matched to a gene. This CDR3 region has 15 residues.

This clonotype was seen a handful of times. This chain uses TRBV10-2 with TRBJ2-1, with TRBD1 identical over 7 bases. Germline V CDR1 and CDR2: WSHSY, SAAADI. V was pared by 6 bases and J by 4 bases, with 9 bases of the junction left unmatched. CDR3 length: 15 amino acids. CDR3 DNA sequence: TGCGCCAGCAGGGACTCAGGGGGTGGGTACAATGAGCAGTTCTTC. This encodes CASRDSGGGYNEQFF.

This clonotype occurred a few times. The DNA for the CDR3 is TGTGCCATTCAAAAGGGTAGCGGACAGTCGACAGATACGCAGTATTTT. It is translated as CAIQKGSGQSTDTQYF. The genes are TRBV10-3 and TRBJ2-3; the D call may be TRBD1 or TRBD2 (6 bases each). The CDR3 extends over 16 amino acids. The germline V gene encodes CDR1 ENHRY and CDR2 SYGVKD. The V and J ends lost 9 bases and 3 bases respectively, with 22 bases between them.